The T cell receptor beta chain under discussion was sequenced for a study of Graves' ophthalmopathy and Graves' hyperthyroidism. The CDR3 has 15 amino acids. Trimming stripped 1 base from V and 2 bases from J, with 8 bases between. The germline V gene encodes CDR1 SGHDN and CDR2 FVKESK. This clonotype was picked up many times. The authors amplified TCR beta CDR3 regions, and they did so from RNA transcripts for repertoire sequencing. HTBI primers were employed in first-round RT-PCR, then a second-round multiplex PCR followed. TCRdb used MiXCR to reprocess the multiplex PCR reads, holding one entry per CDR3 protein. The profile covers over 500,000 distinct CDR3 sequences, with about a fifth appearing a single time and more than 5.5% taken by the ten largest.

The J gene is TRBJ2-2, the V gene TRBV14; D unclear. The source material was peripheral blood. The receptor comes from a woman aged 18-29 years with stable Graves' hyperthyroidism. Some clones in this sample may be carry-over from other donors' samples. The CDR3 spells CASSQVWYNTGELFF. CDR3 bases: TGTGCCAGCAGCCAAGTTTGGTATAACACCGGGGAGCTGTTTTTT.